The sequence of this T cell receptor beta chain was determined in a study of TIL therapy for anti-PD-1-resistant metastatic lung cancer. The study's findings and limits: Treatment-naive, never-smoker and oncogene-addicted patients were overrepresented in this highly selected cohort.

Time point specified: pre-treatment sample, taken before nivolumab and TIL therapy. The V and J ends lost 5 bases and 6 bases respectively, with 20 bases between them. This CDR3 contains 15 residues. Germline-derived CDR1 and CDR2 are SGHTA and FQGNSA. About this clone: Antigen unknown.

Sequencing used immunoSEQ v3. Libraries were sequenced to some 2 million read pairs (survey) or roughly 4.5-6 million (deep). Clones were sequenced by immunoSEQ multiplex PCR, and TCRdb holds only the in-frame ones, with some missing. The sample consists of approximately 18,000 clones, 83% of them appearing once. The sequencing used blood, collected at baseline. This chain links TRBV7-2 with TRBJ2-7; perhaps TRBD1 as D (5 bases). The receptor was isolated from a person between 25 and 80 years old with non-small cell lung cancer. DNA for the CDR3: TGTGCCAGCAGCCTCCTGGGCAGGGATGTGGGCGAGCAGTACTTC. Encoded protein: CASSLLGRDVGEQYF. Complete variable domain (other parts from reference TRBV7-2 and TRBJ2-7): GAGVSQSPSNKVTEKGKDVELRCDPISGHTALYWYRQSLGQGLEFLIYFQGNSAPDKSGLPSDRFSAERTGGSVSTLTIQRTQQEDSAVYLCASSLLGRDVGEQYFGPGTRLTVT.